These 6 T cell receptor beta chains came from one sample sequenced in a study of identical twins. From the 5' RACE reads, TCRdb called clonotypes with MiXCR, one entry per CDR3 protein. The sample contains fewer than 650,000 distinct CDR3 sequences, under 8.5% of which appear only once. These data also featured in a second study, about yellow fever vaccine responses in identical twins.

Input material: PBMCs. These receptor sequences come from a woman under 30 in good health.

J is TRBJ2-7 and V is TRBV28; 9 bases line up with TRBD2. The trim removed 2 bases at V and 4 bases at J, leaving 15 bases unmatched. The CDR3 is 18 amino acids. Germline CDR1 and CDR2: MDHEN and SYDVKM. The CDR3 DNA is TGTGCCAGCAGTTTAAAGTTGGGAGGGACTAGCCCCTCATACGAGCAGTACTTC. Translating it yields CASSLKLGGTSPSYEQYF.

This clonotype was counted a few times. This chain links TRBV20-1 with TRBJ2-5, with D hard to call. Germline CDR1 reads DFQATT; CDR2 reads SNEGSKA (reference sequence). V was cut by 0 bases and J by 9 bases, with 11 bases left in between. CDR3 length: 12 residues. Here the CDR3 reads CSAREVRFAQYF. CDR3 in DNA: TGCAGTGCTAGAGAAGTAAGGTTCGCCCAGTACTTC.

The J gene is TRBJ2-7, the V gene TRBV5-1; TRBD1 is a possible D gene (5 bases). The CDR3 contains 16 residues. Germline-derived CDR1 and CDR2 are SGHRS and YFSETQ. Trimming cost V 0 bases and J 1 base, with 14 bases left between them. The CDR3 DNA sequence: TGCGCCAGCAGCTTGGTAAGCAGGGATAGGTCCTACGAGCAGTACTTC. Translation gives CASSLVSRDRSYEQYF.

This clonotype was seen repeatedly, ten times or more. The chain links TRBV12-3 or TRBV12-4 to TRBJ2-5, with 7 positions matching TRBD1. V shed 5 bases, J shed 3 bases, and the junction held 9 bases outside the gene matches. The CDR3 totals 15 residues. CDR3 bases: TGTGCCAGCAGTAACAGGGGAACCCAGAAAGAGACCCAGTACTTC. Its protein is CASSNRGTQKETQYF.

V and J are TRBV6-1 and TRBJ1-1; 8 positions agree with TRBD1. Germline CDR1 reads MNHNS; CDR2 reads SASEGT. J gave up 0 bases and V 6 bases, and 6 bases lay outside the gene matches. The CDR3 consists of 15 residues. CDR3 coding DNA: TGTGCCAGCAGAAGATGGACAGGGCTGAACACTGAAGCTTTCTTT. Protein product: CASRRWTGLNTEAFF.

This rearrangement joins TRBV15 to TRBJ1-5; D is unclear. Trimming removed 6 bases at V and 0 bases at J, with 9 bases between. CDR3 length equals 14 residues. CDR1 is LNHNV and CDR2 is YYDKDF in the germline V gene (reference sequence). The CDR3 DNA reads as TGTGCCACCAGTGGTGCGATTAGCAATCAGCCCCAGCATTTT. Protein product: CATSGAISNQPQHF.